A selection of T cell receptor beta chains follows, all from one sample in a study of T cell responses to AZD1222 COVID-19 vaccine. Generated by immunoSEQ multiplex PCR, the TCRdb table keeps only in-frame clones and is missing some. Of around 150,000 clones in the sample, 84% were seen once. The sample was peripheral blood, taken on day 0 of AZD1222 vaccination. These receptors were collected from an adult in good health. CDR3s include the opening cysteine and the closing phenylalanine or tryptophan. Fields, in order: CDR3 DNA, CDR3 protein, CDR3 length, J gene, V gene, clone size, D gene. A D gene is named only where the DNA matches it firmly. Clone size is stated in some rows and not others, as once, few, many or a class when expanded.

DNA: TGTGCCAGCAGCTTGAGAGGTGACAGCTCTGGAAACACCATATATTTT; CDR3: CASSLRGDSSGNTIYF; length: 16; J: TRBJ1-3; V: TRBV5-6; size: once; D: -
DNA: TGTGCCAGCAGCTTAGCCCCTTCGTCGGGGATCGGCGGCTACACCTTC; CDR3: CASSLAPSSGIGGYTF; length: 16; J: TRBJ1-2; V: TRBV11-2; size: few; D: -
DNA: TGTGCCAGTAGCGAGACGGGACAGGGGTTCTACGAGCAGTACTTC; CDR3: CASSETGQGFYEQYF; length: 15; J: TRBJ2-7; V: TRBV19; size: -; D: TRBD1
DNA: TGTGCCAGCAGTGAAAGGGACAGGGGCTCAAATGAAAAACTGTTTTTT; CDR3: CASSERDRGSNEKLFF; length: 16; J: TRBJ1-4; V: TRBV6-1; size: -; D: TRBD1
DNA: TGTGCCAGCATCCTCTTCGAGGGCGTTGAAGCTTTCTTT; CDR3: CASILFEGVEAFF; length: 13; J: TRBJ1-1; V: TRBV2; size: -; D: -
DNA: TGTGCCAGCGGCTACTCGGGCGGTAATCAGCCCCAGCATTTT; CDR3: CASGYSGGNQPQHF; length: 14; J: TRBJ1-5; V: TRBV7-9; size: -; D: -
DNA: TGCGCCAGCAGCTTGGGGTTCAATGAGCAGTTCTTC; CDR3: CASSLGFNEQFF; length: 12; J: TRBJ2-1; V: TRBV5-1; size: -; D: -
DNA: TGTGCCAGCATTAACAGAGCAAACAATCAGCCCCAGCATTTT; CDR3: CASINRANNQPQHF; length: 14; J: TRBJ1-5; V: TRBV28; size: -; D: -
DNA: TGTGCCAGTACCAATGCATGGAGCAATCAGCCCCAGCATTTT; CDR3: CASTNAWSNQPQHF; length: 14; J: TRBJ1-5; V: TRBV19; size: -; D: -
DNA: TGTGCCAGCATCCCGGGGTCCCAGCGATATGGCTACACCTTC; CDR3: CASIPGSQRYGYTF; length: 14; J: TRBJ1-2; V: TRBV6-6; size: -; D: -
DNA: TGTGCCAGTAGTATCCAAGGATGGTCTAATGAAAAACTGTTTTTT; CDR3: CASSIQGWSNEKLFF; length: 15; J: TRBJ1-4; V: TRBV19; size: -; D: -
DNA: TGTGCCAGCAGCCCCCGGAATTCACCCCTCCACTTT; CDR3: CASSPRNSPLHF; length: 12; J: TRBJ1-6; V: TRBV7-9; size: -; D: -
DNA: TGTGCCAGCAGAGGACGGCCACGGGCTGAAGCTTTCTTT; CDR3: CASRGRPRAEAFF; length: 13; J: TRBJ1-1; V: TRBV27; size: -; D: -
DNA: TGTGCCAGCAGAGCTTATTTGACAGGGCCCAGCTCCTACAATGAGCAGTTCTTC; CDR3: CASRAYLTGPSSYNEQFF; length: 18; J: TRBJ2-1; V: TRBV2; size: few; D: TRBD1
DNA: TGTGCCATCAGTGAGTTAAGGGAAACTGGCTACACCTTC; CDR3: CAISELRETGYTF; length: 13; J: TRBJ1-2; V: TRBV10-3; size: -; D: -
DNA: TGTGCCAGCAGTTTGAACAGCAGGGGATTAACTGAAGCTTTCTTT; CDR3: CASSLNSRGLTEAFF; length: 15; J: TRBJ1-1; V: TRBV27; size: few; D: -
DNA: TGTGCCAGCAGCCCAGACGGGACTAGGGGGAGACGGACCCAGTACTTC; CDR3: CASSPDGTRGRRTQYF; length: 16; J: TRBJ2-5; V: TRBV7-2; size: -; D: TRBD2
DNA: TGTGCCAGCAGACACCTAGCGGGGGTCAATGAGCAGTTCTTC; CDR3: CASRHLAGVNEQFF; length: 14; J: TRBJ2-1; V: TRBV2; size: -; D: TRBD2
DNA: TGTGCCAGCAGCCGGGTCCTTCTCAATCAGCCCCAGCATTTT; CDR3: CASSRVLLNQPQHF; length: 14; J: TRBJ1-5; V: TRBV7-8; size: -; D: -
DNA: TGTGCCACCTCAGGGGATTACCAAGAGACCCAGTACTTC; CDR3: CATSGDYQETQYF; length: 13; J: TRBJ2-5; V: TRBV15; size: -; D: -
DNA: TGTGCCAGCAGCTGGGCTAGCGGGGGGGCGAACACCGGGGAGCTGTTTTTT; CDR3: CASSWASGGANTGELFF; length: 17; J: TRBJ2-2; V: TRBV7-3; size: -; D: TRBD2
DNA: TGTGCCACCAGCAGAGTAGGCGTCAGAAGCGGGGGGGTAGAGCAGTACTTC; CDR3: CATSRVGVRSGGVEQYF; length: 17; J: TRBJ2-7; V: TRBV15; size: -; D: TRBD2
DNA: TGTGCCAGCAGTGAGGGGGTGACAGGGAACACCGGGGAGCTGTTTTTT; CDR3: CASSEGVTGNTGELFF; length: 16; J: TRBJ2-2; V: TRBV2; size: few; D: -
DNA: TGCGCCAGCAGCTCCGACCCAAGCGGGGGAGTATTGAATGAGCAGTTCTTC; CDR3: CASSSDPSGGVLNEQFF; length: 17; J: TRBJ2-1; V: TRBV5-1; size: -; D: TRBD2
DNA: TGTGCCAGCAGCCTCCGTCCGGGGGGCCTGGGCATTCAGTACTTC; CDR3: CASSLRPGGLGIQYF; length: 15; J: TRBJ2-4; V: TRBV28; size: -; D: -
DNA: TGTGCCAGCAGCTTCGGGGGTTCGAACACTGAAGCTTTCTTT; CDR3: CASSFGGSNTEAFF; length: 14; J: TRBJ1-1; V: TRBV5-5; size: -; D: -
DNA: TGTGCCAGCAGCTTGGCCGGAGCGGGGGGGCGAAAGACCCAGTACTTC; CDR3: CASSLAGAGGRKTQYF; length: 16; J: TRBJ2-5; V: TRBV5-4; size: -; D: TRBD2
DNA: TGCGCCAGCAGCCGAAACACAGGGGTCGAGCAGTACTTC; CDR3: CASSRNTGVEQYF; length: 13; J: TRBJ2-7; V: TRBV5-1; size: -; D: TRBD1
DNA: TGTGCCAGCAGCTCCCGATCGTCCACGGGTGGCTACACCTTC; CDR3: CASSSRSSTGGYTF; length: 14; J: TRBJ1-2; V: TRBV7-2; size: -; D: -
DNA: TGTGCCAGCGGGACTGTATTCAACTATGGCTACACCTTC; CDR3: CASGTVFNYGYTF; length: 13; J: TRBJ1-2; V: TRBV28; size: -; D: -
DNA: TGTGCCAGCAGCTCGCCTTCAACAGGACTTACGAACACCGGGGAGCTGTTTTTT; CDR3: CASSSPSTGLTNTGELFF; length: 18; J: TRBJ2-2; V: TRBV5-4; size: -; D: -
DNA: TGTGCCACCAGCGGGCAGATTAATAGCAATCAGCCCCAGCATTTT; CDR3: CATSGQINSNQPQHF; length: 15; J: TRBJ1-5; V: TRBV15; size: -; D: -
DNA: TGTGCCAGCAGCTTAGTCAGGGTTGGCAGCACTGAAGCTTTCTTT; CDR3: CASSLVRVGSTEAFF; length: 15; J: TRBJ1-1; V: TRBV11-2; size: -; D: -
DNA: TGTGCCAGCAGCGTACAGGGGATACTTAACTATGGCTACACCTTC; CDR3: CASSVQGILNYGYTF; length: 15; J: TRBJ1-2; V: TRBV5-6; size: once; D: TRBD1
DNA: TGTGCCAGCATCCCTGACAGTAGCAATCAGCCCCAGCATTTT; CDR3: CASIPDSSNQPQHF; length: 14; J: TRBJ1-5; V: TRBV28; size: -; D: -
DNA: TGTGCCAGCAGTGCCCCTAGGGGGCCTTGGTCGTTGTATGGCTACACCTTC; CDR3: CASSAPRGPWSLYGYTF; length: 17; J: TRBJ1-2; V: TRBV28; size: -; D: TRBD1
DNA: TGTGCCAGCAGTTTCTCGGGTTACAATGAGCAGTTCTTC; CDR3: CASSFSGYNEQFF; length: 13; J: TRBJ2-1; V: TRBV28; size: -; D: -
DNA: TGTGCCAGCAGCTTAGCCCGGGGGGGCCGGTACAATGAGCAGTTCTTC; CDR3: CASSLARGGRYNEQFF; length: 16; J: TRBJ2-1; V: TRBV7-3; size: -; D: TRBD2
DNA: TGTGCCTGGAGTGTACTCGGGAGCGGAGAGACCCAGTACTTC; CDR3: CAWSVLGSGETQYF; length: 14; J: TRBJ2-5; V: TRBV30; size: -; D: -
DNA: TGTGCCAGCACCCAGGGGGACAGCTACGAGCAGTACTTC; CDR3: CASTQGDSYEQYF; length: 13; J: TRBJ2-7; V: TRBV11-2; size: -; D: TRBD1
DNA: TGTGCCAGCAGCCAAGATCGGGCAGGCTATGGCTACACCTTC; CDR3: CASSQDRAGYGYTF; length: 14; J: TRBJ1-2; V: TRBV14; size: -; D: -
DNA: TGTGCCAGCAGTTTCCTACAGGGGATGGCAACTGAAGCTTTCTTT; CDR3: CASSFLQGMATEAFF; length: 15; J: TRBJ1-1; V: TRBV28; size: -; D: TRBD1
DNA: TGTGCCAGCAGCCCCGACAGAAGTTATAATGAAAAACTGTTTTTT; CDR3: CASSPDRSYNEKLFF; length: 15; J: TRBJ1-4; V: TRBV11-2; size: -; D: -
DNA: TGTGCCAGTAGCCAGGACCGTACTAATGAAAAACTGTTTTTT; CDR3: CASSQDRTNEKLFF; length: 14; J: TRBJ1-4; V: TRBV19; size: -; D: -
DNA: TGTGCCACCAGCAGACCCCGACAGTCCTACAATGAGCAGTTCTTC; CDR3: CATSRPRQSYNEQFF; length: 15; J: TRBJ2-1; V: TRBV15; size: -; D: -
DNA: TGTGCCAGCGGAGAGACTACAGGGCGAAATTCACCCCTCCACTTT; CDR3: CASGETTGRNSPLHF; length: 15; J: TRBJ1-6; V: TRBV19; size: few; D: -
DNA: TGCGCCAGCAGCCAAGCCGGGACAGCCGATAATTCACCCCTCCACTTT; CDR3: CASSQAGTADNSPLHF; length: 16; J: TRBJ1-6; V: TRBV4-1; size: few; D: TRBD1
DNA: TGTGCCAGTAGTATCTTGGCAGGAATTAGCAATCAGCCCCAGCATTTT; CDR3: CASSILAGISNQPQHF; length: 16; J: TRBJ1-5; V: TRBV19; size: -; D: -
DNA: TGTGCCAGCAGCTGGACAGGGAAGGGCTACACCTTC; CDR3: CASSWTGKGYTF; length: 12; J: TRBJ1-2; V: TRBV5-4; size: -; D: TRBD1
DNA: TGTGCCAGCATCACACCGGGACAGGGGTTATATGGCTACACCTTC; CDR3: CASITPGQGLYGYTF; length: 15; J: TRBJ1-2; V: TRBV5-6; size: -; D: TRBD1
DNA: TGTGCCAGCAGCCCCGGGACAGGGATGGGTAATTCACCCCTCCACTTT; CDR3: CASSPGTGMGNSPLHF; length: 16; J: TRBJ1-6; V: TRBV7-9; size: few; D: TRBD1
DNA: TGTGCCAGCAAAACACCGGGACAGTTCTATGGCTACACCTTC; CDR3: CASKTPGQFYGYTF; length: 14; J: TRBJ1-2; V: TRBV28; size: once; D: TRBD1
DNA: TGTGCCAGCTCCGACGGTGTGCCTGGAAACACCATATATTTT; CDR3: CASSDGVPGNTIYF; length: 14; J: TRBJ1-3; V: TRBV2; size: -; D: -
DNA: TGTGCCAGCAGCCAAGATCCGACAGGGTGGAATAGGGGCTACACCTTC; CDR3: CASSQDPTGWNRGYTF; length: 16; J: TRBJ1-2; V: TRBV3-1/TRBV3-2; size: -; D: TRBD1
DNA: TGTGCCAGCAGTTCGGGACACCTAATCTCCTACGAGCAGTACTTC; CDR3: CASSSGHLISYEQYF; length: 15; J: TRBJ2-7; V: TRBV28; size: -; D: -
DNA: TGTGCCAGCAGCACGGACAGGGGAAACGAAAAACTGTTTTTT; CDR3: CASSTDRGNEKLFF; length: 14; J: TRBJ1-4; V: TRBV5-4; size: -; D: TRBD1
DNA: TGTGCCAGCAGCGTGGAGGACAGCCCCTACGAGCAGTACTTC; CDR3: CASSVEDSPYEQYF; length: 14; J: TRBJ2-7; V: TRBV9; size: -; D: -
DNA: TGTGCCAGCAGCCAACCTAACAGGGATCAGTACTTC; CDR3: CASSQPNRDQYF; length: 12; J: TRBJ2-7; V: TRBV14; size: -; D: -
DNA: TGTGCCAGTAGAGGCGGAGGCAATCAGCCCCAGCATTTT; CDR3: CASRGGGNQPQHF; length: 13; J: TRBJ1-5; V: TRBV19; size: -; D: -
DNA: TGTGCCAGCGGAAACAGGGGAATGAACACTGAAGCTTTCTTT; CDR3: CASGNRGMNTEAFF; length: 14; J: TRBJ1-1; V: TRBV3-1/TRBV3-2; size: -; D: TRBD1